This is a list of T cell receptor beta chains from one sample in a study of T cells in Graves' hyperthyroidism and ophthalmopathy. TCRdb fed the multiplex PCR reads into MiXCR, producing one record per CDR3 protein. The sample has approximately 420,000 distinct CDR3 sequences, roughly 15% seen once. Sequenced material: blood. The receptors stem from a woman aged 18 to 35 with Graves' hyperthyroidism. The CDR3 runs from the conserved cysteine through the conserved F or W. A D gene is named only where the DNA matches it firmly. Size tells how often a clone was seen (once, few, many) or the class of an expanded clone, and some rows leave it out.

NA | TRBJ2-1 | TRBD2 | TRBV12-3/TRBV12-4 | TGTGCCAGCTCTCCCGGACTAGGTTCTTTCTACAATGAGCAGTTCTTC | CASSPGLGSFYNEQFF
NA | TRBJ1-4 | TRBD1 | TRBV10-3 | TGTGCCATCAGTGGGGGACAGAGGGCTAATGAAAAACTGTTTTTT | CAISGGQRANEKLFF
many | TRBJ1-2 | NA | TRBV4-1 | TGCGCCAGCAGCCAAGGAAGGGGTCAGCCTAACTATGGCTACACCTTC | CASSQGRGQPNYGYTF
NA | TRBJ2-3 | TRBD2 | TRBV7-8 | TGTGCCAGCAGCTTGGAGTGGGGTCACCTAGAGACTAGCGGCACAGATACGCAGTATTTT | CASSLEWGHLETSGTDTQYF
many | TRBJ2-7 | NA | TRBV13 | TGTGCCAGCAGCTTAAGAGCGGACGAGCAGTACTTC | CASSLRADEQYF
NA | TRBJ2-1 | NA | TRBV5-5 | TGCGCCAGCAGCTTGGCGGAGGCAGGGGTGGGTGAGCAGTTCTTC | CASSLAEAGVGEQFF
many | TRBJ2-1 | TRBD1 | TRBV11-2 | TGTGCCAGCAGTCATAGACAGGGGACCTACAATGAGCAGTTCTTC | CASSHRQGTYNEQFF
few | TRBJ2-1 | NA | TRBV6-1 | TGTGCCAGCAGTCCCTCCAGCAGGAGGGCTGTCAATGAGCAGTTCTTC | CASSPSSRRAVNEQFF
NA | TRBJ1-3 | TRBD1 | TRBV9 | TGTGCCAGCAGCGTAGTGGGGACAGGGACCGGAAACACCATATATTTT | CASSVVGTGTGNTIYF
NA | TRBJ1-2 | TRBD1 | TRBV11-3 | TGTGCCAGCAGCCGGAAACAGGGGACTAACTATGGCTACACCTTC | CASSRKQGTNYGYTF
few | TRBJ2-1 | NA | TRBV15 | TGTGCCACCAGCGCTAGCCCTGGACGGAACTCCTACAATGAGCAGCTCTTC | CATSASPGRNSYNEQLF
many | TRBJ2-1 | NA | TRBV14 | TGTGCCAGCAGCCAAGGGGGATGGGCGGGCTCCTACAATGAGCAGTTCTTC | CASSQGGWAGSYNEQFF
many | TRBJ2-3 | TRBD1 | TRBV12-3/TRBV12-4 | TGTGCCAGCAGTTTTTTTCGGGGCGGGCCGACAGGGGATACGCAGTATTTT | CASSFFRGGPTGDTQYF
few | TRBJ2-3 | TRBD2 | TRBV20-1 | TGCAGTGCTAGAGACACTAGCGGAGATCCTAGCACAGATACGCAGTATTTT | CSARDTSGDPSTDTQYF
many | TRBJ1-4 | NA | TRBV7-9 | TGTGCCAGCAGGGGTTTCGGGGAGGAAAAACTGTTTTTT | CASRGFGEEKLFF
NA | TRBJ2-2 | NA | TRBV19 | TGTGCCAGCAGGGTAGCAGCCGGGGAGCTGTTTTTT | CASRVAAGELFF
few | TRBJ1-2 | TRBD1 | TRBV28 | TGTGCCAGCAGTTCCCCCAGAGGACAGGGGTTTGGCTACACCTTC | CASSSPRGQGFGYTF
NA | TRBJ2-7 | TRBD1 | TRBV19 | TGTGCCAGTAGTATAAGGCAGGGGGCGGAAAATTTCTACGAGCAGTACTTC | CASSIRQGAENFYEQYF
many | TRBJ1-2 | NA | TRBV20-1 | TGCAGTGCTGTCGGAGGGCTCTATGGCTACACCTTC | CSAVGGLYGYTF
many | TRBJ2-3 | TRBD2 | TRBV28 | TGTGCCAGCGGATCATTGGGGACTAGCGGTAGCACAGATACGCAGTATTTT | CASGSLGTSGSTDTQYF
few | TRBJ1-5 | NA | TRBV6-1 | TGTGCCAGCACCGGGTGGGGCGTAGATCAGCCCCAGCATTTT | CASTGWGVDQPQHF
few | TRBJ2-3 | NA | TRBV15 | TGTGCCACCAGCAGCCCGTCAGGGTTCAGCACAGATACGCAGTATTTT | CATSSPSGFSTDTQYF
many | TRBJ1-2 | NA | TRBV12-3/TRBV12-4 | TGTGCCAGCAGTTTTAGGGGGGCCGAAAGCTACACCTTC | CASSFRGAESYTF
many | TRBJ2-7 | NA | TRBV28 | TGTGCCATCGCAGGGGACGAGCAGTACTTC | CAIAGDEQYF
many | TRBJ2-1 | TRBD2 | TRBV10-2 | TGCGCCAGCAGTCCAGGACTAGCGGGAGTTACTGAGCAGTTCTTC | CASSPGLAGVTEQFF
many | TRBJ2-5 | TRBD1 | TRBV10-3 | TGTGCCATCAGTGGGTCGTCGGGACAGCCTCAAGAGACCCAGTACTTC | CAISGSSGQPQETQYF
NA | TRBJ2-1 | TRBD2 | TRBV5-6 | TGTGCCAGCAGCTGGACCAGCGGGAACTCCTACAATGAGCAGTTCTTC | CASSWTSGNSYNEQFF
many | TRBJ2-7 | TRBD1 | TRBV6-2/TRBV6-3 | TGTGCCAGCAGTATAACGACAGGGGCCTACGAGCAGTACTTC | CASSITTGAYEQYF
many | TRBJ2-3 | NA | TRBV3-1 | TGCGCCAGCAGCCAAGGGTCCGGCACAGATACGCAGTATTTT | CASSQGSGTDTQYF
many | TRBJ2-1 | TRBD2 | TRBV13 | TGTGCCAGCAGCCTTTTTCGACTAGCGGGACAAACGATTGAGCAGTTCTTC | CASSLFRLAGQTIEQFF
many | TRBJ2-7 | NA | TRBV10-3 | TGTGCCATCAGTCACAGGGACTACGAGCAGTACTTC | CAISHRDYEQYF
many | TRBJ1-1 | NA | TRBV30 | TGTGCCTGGAGTGTCTCGGCAGGGTTTCCCTACACTGAAGCTTTCTTT | CAWSVSAGFPYTEAFF
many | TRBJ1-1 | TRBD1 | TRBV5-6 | TGTGCCAGCAGCTCAAAGGGGACAGGGGGGAACATGAACACTGAAGCTTTCTTT | CASSSKGTGGNMNTEAFF
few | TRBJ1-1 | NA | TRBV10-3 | TGTGCCATCAGTGAATTAGGGGAACGCGCTTTCTTT | CAISELGERAFF
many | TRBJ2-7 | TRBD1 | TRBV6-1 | TGTGCCAGCAGGGCTCCCGGGACAGGGGTCGACGAGCAGTACTTC | CASRAPGTGVDEQYF
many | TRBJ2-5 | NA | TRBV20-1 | TGCAGTGCCACGGGCAGGGAAGAGACCCAGTACTTC | CSATGREETQYF
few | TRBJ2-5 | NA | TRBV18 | TGTGCCAGCTCACCACCGGAGTCTGGAGGGGAGACCCAGTACTTC | CASSPPESGGETQYF
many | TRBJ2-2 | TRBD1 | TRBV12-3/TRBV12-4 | TGTGCCAGCAGGTCCCGGGACAGCATAACCGGGGAGCTGTTTTTT | CASRSRDSITGELFF
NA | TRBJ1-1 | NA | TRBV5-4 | TGTGCCAGCACCCTTGAGAGGGGCACTGAAGCTTTCTTT | CASTLERGTEAFF